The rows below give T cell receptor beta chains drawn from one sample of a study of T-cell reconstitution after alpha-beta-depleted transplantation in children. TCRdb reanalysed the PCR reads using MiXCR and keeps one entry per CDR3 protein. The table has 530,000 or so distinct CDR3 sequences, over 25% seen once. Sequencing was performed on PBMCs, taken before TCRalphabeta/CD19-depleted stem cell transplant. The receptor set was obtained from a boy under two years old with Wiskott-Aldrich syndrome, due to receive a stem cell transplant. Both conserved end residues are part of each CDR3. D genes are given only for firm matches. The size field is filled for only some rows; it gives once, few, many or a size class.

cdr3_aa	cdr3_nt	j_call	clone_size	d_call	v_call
CSARVGEETQYF	TGCAGTGCTAGAGTGGGGGAAGAGACCCAGTACTTC	TRBJ2-5	-	-	TRBV20-1
CASSPSGTGGRETQYF	TGTGCCAGCAGTCCTAGCGGGACAGGCGGACGGGAGACCCAGTACTTC	TRBJ2-5	-	-	TRBV27
CASSLAGTGSEKLFF	TGCGCCAGCAGCTTGGCCGGGACAGGGAGTGAAAAACTGTTTTTT	TRBJ1-4	-	TRBD1	TRBV5-1
CASSLAGKPDEQFF	TGCGCCAGCAGCTTGGCTGGTAAGCCCGATGAGCAGTTCTTC	TRBJ2-1	few	-	TRBV5-1
CASSLEAHTSPNYNEQFF	TGTGCCAGCAGCTTGGAAGCCCATACTAGTCCTAACTACAATGAGCAGTTCTTC	TRBJ2-1	-	-	TRBV5-6
CASSYGKNAEAFF	TGCGCCAGCAGTTATGGGAAAAACGCTGAAGCTTTCTTT	TRBJ1-1	few	-	TRBV5-1
CASSDGTPPYEQYF	TGTGCCAGCAGTGACGGGACGCCTCCCTACGAGCAGTACTTC	TRBJ2-7	-	-	TRBV25-1
CSVTGTGHTGELFF	TGCAGCGTTACCGGGACAGGGCACACCGGGGAGCTGTTTTTT	TRBJ2-2	few	TRBD1	TRBV29-1
CASSLDRRGHGYTF	TGTGCCAGCAGCTTAGATCGCAGGGGGCATGGCTACACCTTC	TRBJ1-2	once	TRBD1	TRBV7-6
CASSSPRRGESDTQYF	TGTGCCAGCAGCTCCCCGCGTAGGGGCGAATCAGATACGCAGTATTTT	TRBJ2-3	few	-	TRBV7-2
CASSLSRAHRYGYTF	TGTGCCAGCAGTTTATCAAGGGCACACCGGTATGGCTACACCTTC	TRBJ1-2	few	-	TRBV28
CASSPGGDTEAFF	TGTGCCAGCAGCCCTGGCGGTGACACTGAAGCTTTCTTT	TRBJ1-1	-	-	TRBV3-1
CASSLGGIAPPYNEQFF	TGCGCCAGCAGCTTGGGGGGGATTGCCCCACCCTACAATGAGCAGTTCTTC	TRBJ2-1	-	-	TRBV5-1
CASSLSSGRANEQFF	TGTGCCAGCAGTTTGAGTAGCGGGAGGGCCAATGAGCAGTTCTTC	TRBJ2-1	-	TRBD2	TRBV12-3/TRBV12-4
CSARDPAGAYEQYF	TGCAGTGCTAGAGATCCAGCGGGAGCTTACGAGCAGTACTTC	TRBJ2-7	-	TRBD2	TRBV20-1
CAWAGGTINTEAFF	TGTGCCTGGGCTGGGGGCACGATAAACACTGAAGCTTTCTTT	TRBJ1-1	-	-	TRBV30
CASSLSGAAEAFF	TGCGCCAGCAGCTTATCGGGTGCGGCTGAAGCTTTCTTT	TRBJ1-1	-	-	TRBV5-1
CAISLAGQETQYF	TGTGCCATCAGTCTAGCGGGCCAAGAGACCCAGTACTTC	TRBJ2-5	-	TRBD2	TRBV10-3
CASSAAGGEQFF	TGCGCCAGCAGTGCTGCGGGAGGGGAGCAGTTCTTC	TRBJ2-1	-	TRBD2	TRBV10-2
CASSLYSTRYF	TGCGCCAGCAGCTTGTATAGTACAAGGTATTTT	TRBJ2-3	-	-	TRBV5-1
CATRNPGQGATMSTDTQYF	TGTGCCACCCGAAATCCCGGACAGGGGGCTACCATGAGCACAGATACGCAGTATTTT	TRBJ2-3	-	TRBD1	TRBV24-1
CASSLFLTASNEQFF	TGCGCCAGCAGCTTGTTCCTGACAGCGTCTAATGAGCAGTTCTTC	TRBJ2-1	-	-	TRBV5-1
CASSWTGGTEAFF	TGTGCCAGCAGTTGGACAGGGGGCACTGAAGCTTTCTTT	TRBJ1-1	few	TRBD1	TRBV5-8
CASSRTGTGSYEQYF	TGTGCCAGCAGTCGAACCGGGACGGGCTCCTACGAGCAGTACTTC	TRBJ2-7	-	-	TRBV27
CASSLLGGIFGELFF	TGTGCCAGCAGCTTACTAGGCGGTATATTCGGGGAGCTGTTTTTT	TRBJ2-2	-	-	TRBV11-1
CATSRDLADTQYF	TGTGCCACCAGCAGAGATTTGGCAGATACGCAGTATTTT	TRBJ2-3	-	-	TRBV15
CASSFLNRAAGELFF	TGTGCCAGCAGTTTTCTCAACAGGGCCGCCGGGGAGCTGTTTTTT	TRBJ2-2	-	-	TRBV27
CASSPNRLSQETQYF	TGTGCCAGCAGCCCCAACCGACTTAGCCAAGAGACCCAGTACTTC	TRBJ2-5	few	-	TRBV7-3
CASTGGTFVGEQYF	TGTGCCAGCACAGGCGGGACCTTCGTTGGGGAGCAGTACTTC	TRBJ2-7	few	-	TRBV2
CASSGSRVGYTF	TGCGCCAGCAGCGGAAGCAGGGTGGGTTACACCTTC	TRBJ1-2	few	-	TRBV5-1
CASSHLGSGYTF	TGCGCCAGCAGCCATTTAGGGTCCGGCTACACCTTC	TRBJ1-2	-	-	TRBV4-1
CSARVPGGVRTYEQYF	TGCAGTGCTAGAGTACCTGGGGGGGTTAGGACCTACGAGCAGTACTTC	TRBJ2-7	-	TRBD2	TRBV20-1
CASSLRRANYEQYF	TGTGCCAGCAGTTTAAGAAGAGCCAACTACGAGCAGTACTTC	TRBJ2-7	-	-	TRBV12-3/TRBV12-4
CASSMFSIGEKLFF	TGTGCCAGTAGTATGTTCAGTATCGGCGAAAAACTGTTTTTT	TRBJ1-4	once	-	TRBV7-9
CASSSRPSVPYNEQFF	TGTGCCAGCAGTTCCCGACCTAGCGTGCCCTACAATGAGCAGTTCTTC	TRBJ2-1	few	-	TRBV27
CATSRDIGDTYRDEQFF	TGTGCCACCAGCAGAGATATAGGGGACACCTATCGGGATGAGCAGTTCTTC	TRBJ2-1	-	-	TRBV15
CASSLPFENEQYF	TGTGCCAGCAGTTTGCCCTTTGAGAACGAGCAGTACTTC	TRBJ2-7	-	-	TRBV28
CASSLVSGNYNEQFF	TGTGCCAGCAGTTTGGTTAGCGGGAACTACAATGAGCAGTTCTTC	TRBJ2-1	-	TRBD2	TRBV28
CAISAGTSGRAGEQFF	TGTGCCATCAGTGCCGGGACTAGCGGGAGGGCCGGTGAGCAGTTCTTC	TRBJ2-1	-	TRBD2	TRBV10-3
CASSLRTSMDTQYF	TGTGCCAGCAGCTTGAGAACTAGCATGGATACGCAGTATTTT	TRBJ2-3	-	-	TRBV5-5
CASSFPGLSSPLHF	TGTGCCAGCAGTTTCCCGGGCTTGAGTTCACCCCTCCACTTT	TRBJ1-6	-	-	TRBV12-3/TRBV12-4
CASSSRGGYGYTF	TGTGCCAGCAGCTCCAGGGGAGGCTATGGCTACACCTTC	TRBJ1-2	many	-	TRBV7-6
CASSQVDTANTGELFF	TGCGCCAGCAGCCAGGTGGACACCGCGAACACCGGGGAGCTGTTTTTT	TRBJ2-2	-	-	TRBV5-1
CASSQVAGGRANEQFF	TGTGCCAGCAGCCAAGTTGCGGGAGGGCGTGCCAATGAGCAGTTCTTC	TRBJ2-1	few	TRBD2	TRBV3-1
CASSFVLYNEQFF	TGTGCCAGCAGCTTCGTCCTATACAATGAGCAGTTCTTC	TRBJ2-1	-	-	TRBV7-9
CASSLLGGPGGKTQYF	TGTGCCAGCAGCTTACTCGGGGGACCTGGTGGGAAGACCCAGTACTTC	TRBJ2-5	-	-	TRBV7-2
CASSLDRVSSRYEQYF	TGTGCCAGCAGTTTAGACAGGGTTTCTTCCCGGTACGAGCAGTACTTC	TRBJ2-7	-	TRBD1	TRBV27